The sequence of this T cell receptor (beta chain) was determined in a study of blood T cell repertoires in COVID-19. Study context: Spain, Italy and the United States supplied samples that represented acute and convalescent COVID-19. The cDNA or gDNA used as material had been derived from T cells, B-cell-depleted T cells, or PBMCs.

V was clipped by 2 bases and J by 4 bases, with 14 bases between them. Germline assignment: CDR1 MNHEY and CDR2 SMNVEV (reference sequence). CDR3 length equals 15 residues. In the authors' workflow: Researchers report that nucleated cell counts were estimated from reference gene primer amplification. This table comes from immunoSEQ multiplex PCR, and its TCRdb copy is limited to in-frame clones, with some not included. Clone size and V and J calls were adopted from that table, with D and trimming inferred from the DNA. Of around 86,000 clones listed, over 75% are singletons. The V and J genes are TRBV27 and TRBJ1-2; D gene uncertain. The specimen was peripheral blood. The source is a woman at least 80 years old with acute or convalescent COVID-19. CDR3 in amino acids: CASSLRRGTVYGYTF. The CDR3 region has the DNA TGTGCCAGCAGTTTAAGGCGGGGAACAGTCTATGGCTACACCTTC.